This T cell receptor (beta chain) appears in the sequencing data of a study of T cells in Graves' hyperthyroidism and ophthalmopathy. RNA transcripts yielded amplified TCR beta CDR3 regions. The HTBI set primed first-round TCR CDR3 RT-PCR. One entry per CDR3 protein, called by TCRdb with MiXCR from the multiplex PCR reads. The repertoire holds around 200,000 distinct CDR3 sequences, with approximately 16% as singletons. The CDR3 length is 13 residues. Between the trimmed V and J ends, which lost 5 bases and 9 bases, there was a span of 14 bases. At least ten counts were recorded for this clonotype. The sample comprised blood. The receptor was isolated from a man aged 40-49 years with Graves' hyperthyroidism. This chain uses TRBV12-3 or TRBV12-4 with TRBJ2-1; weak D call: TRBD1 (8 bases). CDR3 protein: CASSPDREGEQFF. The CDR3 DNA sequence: TGTGCCAGCAGTCCGGACAGGGAGGGTGAGCAGTTCTTC.